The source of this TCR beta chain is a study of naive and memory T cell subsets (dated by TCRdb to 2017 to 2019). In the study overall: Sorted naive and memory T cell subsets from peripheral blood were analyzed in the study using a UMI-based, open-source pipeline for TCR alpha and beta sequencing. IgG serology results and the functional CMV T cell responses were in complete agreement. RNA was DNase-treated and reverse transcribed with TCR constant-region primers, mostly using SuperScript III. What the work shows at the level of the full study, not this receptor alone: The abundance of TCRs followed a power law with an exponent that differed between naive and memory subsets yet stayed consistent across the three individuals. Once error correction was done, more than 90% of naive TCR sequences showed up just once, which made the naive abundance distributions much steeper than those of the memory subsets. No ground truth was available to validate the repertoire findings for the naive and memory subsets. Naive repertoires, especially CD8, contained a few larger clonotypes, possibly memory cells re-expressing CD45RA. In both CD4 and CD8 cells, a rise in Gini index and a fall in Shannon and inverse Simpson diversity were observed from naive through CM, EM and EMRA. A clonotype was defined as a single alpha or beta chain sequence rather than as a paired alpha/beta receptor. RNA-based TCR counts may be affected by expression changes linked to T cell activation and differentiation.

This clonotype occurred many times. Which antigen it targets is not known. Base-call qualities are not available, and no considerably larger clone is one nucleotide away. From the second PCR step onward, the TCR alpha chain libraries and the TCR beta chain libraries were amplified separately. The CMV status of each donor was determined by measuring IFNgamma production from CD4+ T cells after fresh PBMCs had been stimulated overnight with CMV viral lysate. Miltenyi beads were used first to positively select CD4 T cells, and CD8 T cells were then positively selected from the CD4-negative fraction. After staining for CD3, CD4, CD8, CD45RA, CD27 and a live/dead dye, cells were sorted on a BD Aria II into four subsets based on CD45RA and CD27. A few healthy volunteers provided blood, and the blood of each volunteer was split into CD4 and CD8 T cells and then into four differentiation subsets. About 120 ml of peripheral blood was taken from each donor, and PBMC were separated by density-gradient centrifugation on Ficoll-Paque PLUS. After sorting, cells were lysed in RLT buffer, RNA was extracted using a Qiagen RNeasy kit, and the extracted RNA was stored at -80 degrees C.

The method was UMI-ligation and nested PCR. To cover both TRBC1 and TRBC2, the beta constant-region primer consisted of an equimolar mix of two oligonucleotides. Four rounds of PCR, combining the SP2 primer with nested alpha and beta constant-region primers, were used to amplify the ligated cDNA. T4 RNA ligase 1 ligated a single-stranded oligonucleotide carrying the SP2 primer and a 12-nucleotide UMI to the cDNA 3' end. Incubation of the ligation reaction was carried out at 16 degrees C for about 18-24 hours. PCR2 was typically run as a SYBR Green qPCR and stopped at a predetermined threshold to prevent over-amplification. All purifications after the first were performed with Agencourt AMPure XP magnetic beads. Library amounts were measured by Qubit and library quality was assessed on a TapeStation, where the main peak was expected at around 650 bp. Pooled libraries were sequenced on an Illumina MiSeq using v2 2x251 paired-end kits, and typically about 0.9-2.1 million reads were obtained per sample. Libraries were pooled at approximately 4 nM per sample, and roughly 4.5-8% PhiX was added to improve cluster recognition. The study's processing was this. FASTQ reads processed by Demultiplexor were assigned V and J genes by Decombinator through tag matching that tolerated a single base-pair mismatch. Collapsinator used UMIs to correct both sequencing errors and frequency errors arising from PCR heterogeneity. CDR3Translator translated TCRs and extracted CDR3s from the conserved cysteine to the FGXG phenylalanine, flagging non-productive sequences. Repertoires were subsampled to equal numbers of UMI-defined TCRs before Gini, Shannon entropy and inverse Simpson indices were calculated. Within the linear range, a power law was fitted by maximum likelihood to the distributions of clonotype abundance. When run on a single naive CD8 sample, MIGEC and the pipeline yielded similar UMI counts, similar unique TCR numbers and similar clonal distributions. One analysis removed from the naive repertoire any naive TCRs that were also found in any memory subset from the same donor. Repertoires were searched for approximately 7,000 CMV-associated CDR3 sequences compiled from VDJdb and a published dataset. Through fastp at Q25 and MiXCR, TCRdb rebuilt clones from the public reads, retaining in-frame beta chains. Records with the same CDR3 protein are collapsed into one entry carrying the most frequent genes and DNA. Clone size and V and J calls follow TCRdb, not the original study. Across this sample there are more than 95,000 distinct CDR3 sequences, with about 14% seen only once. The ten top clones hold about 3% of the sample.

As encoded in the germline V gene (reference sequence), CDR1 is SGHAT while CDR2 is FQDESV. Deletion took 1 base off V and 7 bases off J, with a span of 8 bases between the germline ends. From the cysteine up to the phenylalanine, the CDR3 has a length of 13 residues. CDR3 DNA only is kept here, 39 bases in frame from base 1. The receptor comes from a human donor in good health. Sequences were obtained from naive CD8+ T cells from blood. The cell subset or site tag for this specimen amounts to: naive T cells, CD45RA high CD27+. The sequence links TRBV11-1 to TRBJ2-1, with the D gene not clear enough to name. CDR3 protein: CASSLEVTNEQFF. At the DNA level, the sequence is TGTGCCAGCAGCTTAGAAGTAACAAATGAGCAGTTCTTC.